A selection of T cell receptor beta chains follows, all from one sample in a study of T-cell reconstitution after alpha-beta-depleted transplantation in children. Each CDR3 protein gets one entry after TCRdb re-called the PCR reads with MiXCR. The table has about 830,000 distinct CDR3 sequences, roughly 15% seen once. The material was PBMCs, mostly from graft donor cells, obtained 360 days after TCRalphabeta/CD19-depleted stem cell transplant. The receptors stem from a male patient under 18 who had a stem cell transplant for acute lymphoblastic leukemia, so the T cells may come from the graft donor. The CDR3 runs from the conserved cysteine through the conserved F or W. The D gene is left open where the match is weak. The size field is filled for only some rows; it gives once, few, many or a size class.

D gene,clone size,V gene,J gene,CDR3 DNA,CDR3 protein
.,.,TRBV29-1,TRBJ1-2,TGCAGCGTTCGGATGGCGGGCTTGGGGGTTCACTATGGCTACACCTTC,CSVRMAGLGVHYGYTF
TRBD2,.,TRBV5-1,TRBJ2-1,TGCGCCAGCAGCCTACTTGAAGGACTAGTCACTCTTGAGCAGTTCTTC,CASSLLEGLVTLEQFF
TRBD2,many,TRBV12-3/TRBV12-4,TRBJ2-1,TGTGCCAGCCGAAGGGCGAGCGGGAGGAATGAGCAGTTCTTC,CASRRASGRNEQFF
.,few,TRBV21-1,TRBJ1-2,TGTGCCAGCAGGGACACTAACTATGGCTACACCTTC,CASRDTNYGYTF
.,.,TRBV5-1,TRBJ1-2,TGCGCCAGCAGCTCCCAAACGAGGAGGGATTTGAGTGGCTACACCTTC,CASSSQTRRDLSGYTF
TRBD2,many,TRBV9,TRBJ2-7,TGTGCCAGCAGCGCTAGCGGGTCCGATTACGAGCAGTACTTC,CASSASGSDYEQYF
.,few,TRBV28,TRBJ2-7,TGTGCCAGCAGCCCCTGGGCCTACGAGCAGTACTTC,CASSPWAYEQYF
TRBD2,.,TRBV4-2,TRBJ2-7,TGTGCCAGCAGCCAAGAGGGAAGCGGGAGGGGTGTCAGCACCTACGAGCAGTACTTC,CASSQEGSGRGVSTYEQYF
TRBD1,few,TRBV7-7,TRBJ2-7,TGTGCCAGCAGCGATTTAGTGGGACAGGGGCCCTACGAGCAGTACTTC,CASSDLVGQGPYEQYF
.,.,TRBV7-2,TRBJ1-5,TGTGCCAGCAGCTTATACCAGGGCCCCAATCAGCCCCAGCATTTT,CASSLYQGPNQPQHF
.,.,TRBV4-1,TRBJ2-7,TGCGCCAGCAGCCAAGGTGGGGGTTTCTACGAGCAGTACTTC,CASSQGGGFYEQYF
.,few,TRBV10-1,TRBJ2-4,TGCGCCAGCAGTTCGGGGTCCCACAAAAACATTCAGTACTTC,CASSSGSHKNIQYF
.,many,TRBV4-1,TRBJ2-7,TGCGCCAGCAGCCAAGTCCGAAACGAGCAGTACTTC,CASSQVRNEQYF
.,.,TRBV28,TRBJ2-7,TGTGCCAGCAGTCCACATACTTATACAGGGAGCTCCTACGAGCAGTACTTC,CASSPHTYTGSSYEQYF
.,many,TRBV12-3/TRBV12-4,TRBJ2-1,TGTGCCAGCATCGACAGCTCATGGGAGCAGTTCTTC,CASIDSSWEQFF
.,.,TRBV5-1,TRBJ2-1,TGCGCCAGCAGCTTCAGCCGGCCCTACAATGAGCAGTTCTTC,CASSFSRPYNEQFF
.,.,TRBV7-9,TRBJ1-1,TGTGCCAGCAGCTCAAAACAGAGGGGGAGCACTGAAGCTTTCTTT,CASSSKQRGSTEAFF
.,few,TRBV5-1,TRBJ2-2,TGCGCCAGCAGCGAGGGTAGGACAGCCGGGGAGCTGTTTTTT,CASSEGRTAGELFF
.,.,TRBV5-1,TRBJ2-1,TGCGCCAGCAGCAGGAATAGTAAGGCTAACTACAATGAGCAGTTCTTC,CASSRNSKANYNEQFF
.,.,TRBV7-8,TRBJ2-1,TGTGCCAGCAGCCTAACCCCGGAGGGTTACAATGAGCAGTTCTTC,CASSLTPEGYNEQFF
TRBD1,.,TRBV3-1,TRBJ2-7,TGTGCCAGCAGCCCACTTTGGGCAGGGGGCCGCGAGCAGTACTTC,CASSPLWAGGREQYF
TRBD2,.,TRBV3-1,TRBJ2-3,TGTGCCAGCAGCCAGGGTCGGCTAGCGGGAGTGGCAGATACGCAGTATTTT,CASSQGRLAGVADTQYF
.,.,TRBV7-9,TRBJ1-4,TGTGCCAGCAGCCCCCGAGGCGGACCGACGATTAATGAAAAACTGTTTTTT,CASSPRGGPTINEKLFF
TRBD1,.,TRBV5-5,TRBJ1-2,TGTGCCAGCAGCTTCCGGGACAGGTTATTTGGCTACACCTTC,CASSFRDRLFGYTF
TRBD2,.,TRBV27,TRBJ2-3,TGTGCCAGCACCCCTGGGTCTAGCGGGAGTATAGATACGCAGTATTTT,CASTPGSSGSIDTQYF
.,many,TRBV7-3,TRBJ1-1,TGTGCCAGCAGCTTCTCAGAAAACACTGAAGCTTTCTTT,CASSFSENTEAFF
.,few,TRBV20-1,TRBJ1-4,TGCAGTGCTAGAGATCCCCGCCGGGACCGTAATGAAAAACTGTTTTTT,CSARDPRRDRNEKLFF
TRBD2,many,TRBV20-1,TRBJ2-2,TGCAGTGCTACGGATGGGGGGAGGGCCACCGGGGAGCTGTTTTTT,CSATDGGRATGELFF
.,.,TRBV11-2,TRBJ2-1,TGTGCCAGCAGCTTAGTCCGGGGACGGCTGGACTACAATGAGCAGTTCTTC,CASSLVRGRLDYNEQFF
.,.,TRBV4-1,TRBJ2-7,TGCGCCAGCAGCCAACAAGCTGTCTCCTACGAGCAGTACTTC,CASSQQAVSYEQYF
.,few,TRBV7-9,TRBJ2-1,TGTGCCAGCAGCTTAGAGCTGATTGGAGAGCAGTTCTTC,CASSLELIGEQFF
.,.,TRBV20-1,TRBJ2-7,TGCAGTGCCGCGGGTGCCGCCTACGAGCAGTACTTC,CSAAGAAYEQYF
.,few,TRBV5-1,TRBJ2-1,TGCGCCAGCAGCTTGGAAGTCTTCAATGAGCAGTTCTTC,CASSLEVFNEQFF
.,.,TRBV27,TRBJ2-1,TGTGCCAGCAGAGACAGGTTAGACAATGAGCAGTTCTTC,CASRDRLDNEQFF
.,.,TRBV27,TRBJ1-5,TGTGCCAGCAGTTGGGGGGCCAATCAGCCCCAGCATTTT,CASSWGANQPQHF
.,.,TRBV7-9,TRBJ2-1,TGTGCCAGCAGCTTGCCAAGGGTACCCTACAATGAGCAGTTCTTC,CASSLPRVPYNEQFF
.,.,TRBV5-6,TRBJ1-1,TGTGCCAGCAGCTTGGGGGGGCGAGCTTTCTTT,CASSLGGRAFF
TRBD2,.,TRBV7-2,TRBJ2-1,TGTGCCAGCAGCTTAGTAGCGGGATGGGCTGAGCAGTTCTTC,CASSLVAGWAEQFF
TRBD1,.,TRBV4-1,TRBJ1-1,TGCGCCAGCAGCCGAGGCCAGGGGGCGAACACTGAAGCTTTCTTT,CASSRGQGANTEAFF
TRBD1,few,TRBV20-1,TRBJ2-7,TGCAGTGCGACTGGACAGGGGAGCTCCTACGAGCAGTACTTC,CSATGQGSSYEQYF
.,.,TRBV12-5,TRBJ1-5,TGTGCTAGTGGTTTGGTTCTCAGGAGCAATCAGCCCCAGCATTTT,CASGLVLRSNQPQHF
TRBD2,.,TRBV5-1,TRBJ2-2,TGCGCCAGCAGCGACCCACGGACTAGCGGGAGTCCCACCGGGGAGCTGTTTTTT,CASSDPRTSGSPTGELFF
.,few,TRBV18,TRBJ2-3,TGTGCCAGCTCACCCCAACGCAGGACGTCTAGCACAGATACGCAGTATTTT,CASSPQRRTSSTDTQYF
TRBD2,many,TRBV24-1,TRBJ2-1,TGTGCCACCAGTGATTTGCAGAGTAGCGGGAGAAAGAGAAATGAGCAGTTCTTC,CATSDLQSSGRKRNEQFF
TRBD2,many,TRBV11-2,TRBJ2-1,TGTGCCAGCAGCTTATTGGGACTAGCGGGACCCCACAATGAGCAGTTCTTC,CASSLLGLAGPHNEQFF
TRBD1,.,TRBV7-6,TRBJ1-2,TGTGCCAGCAGCTTGTGGACAGGGCCTTATGGCTACACCTTC,CASSLWTGPYGYTF
.,.,TRBV12-3/TRBV12-4,TRBJ2-2,TGTGCCAGGAGGGGGGGACTCCCTATCGGGGAGCTGTTTTTT,CARRGGLPIGELFF
TRBD1,few,TRBV6-5,TRBJ2-7,TGTGCCAGCAGTTACTCGACCCCAGGGGGCGTAGGGGCTACCTACGAGCAGTACTTC,CASSYSTPGGVGATYEQYF
.,.,TRBV9,TRBJ2-2,TGTGCCAGCAGCGTAGCAGGCGGGGAGCTGTTTTTT,CASSVAGGELFF
.,many,TRBV29-1,TRBJ2-7,TGCAGCGTTGCCCGGGGGTCCTCCTACGAGCAGTACTTC,CSVARGSSYEQYF
.,many,TRBV29-1,TRBJ2-7,TGCAGCGTCGGGGGCCGGGACAGTACCTACGAGCAGTACTTC,CSVGGRDSTYEQYF
.,few,TRBV11-2,TRBJ1-2,TGTGCCAGCAGCTCCGAAGGGGGGTATGGCTACACCTTC,CASSSEGGYGYTF
TRBD2,.,TRBV28,TRBJ2-1,TGTGCCAGCAGTTTCGGACTAGCAACGGATGAGCAGTTCTTC,CASSFGLATDEQFF
.,few,TRBV3-1,TRBJ2-2,TGTGCCAGCAGCCAGGGCGGAGGCTACGGGGAGCTGTTTTTT,CASSQGGGYGELFF
TRBD2,many,TRBV4-1,TRBJ2-5,TGCGCCAGCAGCCAAGCTAGCGGGAGACGAGAGACCCAGTACTTC,CASSQASGRRETQYF
.,few,TRBV5-1,TRBJ1-1,TGCGCCAGCAGCTTGGCCGAAGGCGGCACTGAAGCTTTCTTT,CASSLAEGGTEAFF
.,.,TRBV24-1,TRBJ2-3,TGTGCCACCAGTGATTACACAGATACGCAGTATTTT,CATSDYTDTQYF